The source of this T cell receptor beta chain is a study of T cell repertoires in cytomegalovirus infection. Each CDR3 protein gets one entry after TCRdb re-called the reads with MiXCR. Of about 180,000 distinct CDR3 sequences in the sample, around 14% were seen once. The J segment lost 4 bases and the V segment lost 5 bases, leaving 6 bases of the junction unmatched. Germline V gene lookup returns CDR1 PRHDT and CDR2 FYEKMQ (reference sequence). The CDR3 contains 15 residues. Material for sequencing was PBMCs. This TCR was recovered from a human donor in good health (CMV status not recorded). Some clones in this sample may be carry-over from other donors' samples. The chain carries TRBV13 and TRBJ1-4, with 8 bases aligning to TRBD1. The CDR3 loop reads CASSPPGQGNEKLFF. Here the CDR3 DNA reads TGTGCCAGCAGCCCTCCTGGACAGGGTAATGAAAAACTGTTTTTT.